Listed here is a single T cell receptor beta chain. The V end was cut by 2 bases, the J end by 2 bases, with 10 bases between. CDR1 and CDR2 from the germline V gene are SGHNT and YYREEE (reference sequence). This CDR3 spans 14 amino acids. Per the study methods: Amplification of reference gene primers provided the estimated nucleated cell counts. Libraries were prepared by immunoSEQ multiplex PCR; TCRdb keeps only in-frame clonotypes and omits some of them. The V and J calls and clone size come from that table; D and trimming were worked out from the DNA. The table lists roughly 200,000 clones, around 89% of them singletons. These data belong to a study of blood T cell repertoires in COVID-19. Turning to the study itself: Specimens from acute and convalescent COVID-19 originated in the United States, Italy and Spain. PBMCs, B-cell-depleted T cells, or T cells were the source of the cDNA or gDNA that made up the material.

The chain carries TRBV5-4 and TRBJ2-5; a weak D match, TRBD2 (6 bases). The receptor's source is a woman aged 25-40 years with acute or convalescent COVID-19. Sequencing was performed on peripheral blood. CDR3 residues: CASSFNAGQETQYF. CDR3 coding DNA: TGTGCCAGCAGCTTTAATGCGGGACAAGAGACCCAGTACTTC.